A selection of T cell receptor beta chains follows, all from one sample in a study of OX40 agonist ivuxolimab in advanced cancers. Sequencing was performed with immunoSEQ multiplex PCR; in TCRdb, only in-frame clones are kept and a portion is missing. Of 45,000 to 55,000 clones in the sample, more than 80% are singletons; the top ten hold approximately 1.1%. This sample comprised CD4+ or CD8+ T cells sorted from blood, obtained in a trial of the OX40 agonist ivuxolimab. Source of these receptors: an adult with an advanced solid tumor such as melanoma, head and neck, liver or kidney cancer. The conserved cysteine and the conserved F or W are not part of the CDR3 here.

J,V,CDR3
TRBJ2-3,TRBV29-1,SVEVGRVGGTQY
TRBJ2-5,TRBV6-1,ASSELQGGETQY
TRBJ2-7,TRBV5-8,ASSFGRSHGEQY
TRBJ1-4,TRBV28,ASSLHSNEKLF
TRBJ1-6,TRBV4-3,ASGQVPTGGFGSPLH
TRBJ1-2,TRBV29-1,SVEEVTPIYGYT
TRBJ1-2,TRBV19,ASSIYRGDGYT
TRBJ1-2,TRBV4-1,ASSQDSNSVVGDRVYGYT
TRBJ2-5,TRBV7-2,ASSWQGIVETQY
TRBJ2-7,TRBV9,ASSFTTRPYEQY
TRBJ2-2,TRBV5-5,ASSWRRGPSTGELF
TRBJ2-2,TRBV19,ASTRRAGGTGELF
TRBJ2-2,TRBV5-1,ASSLAGTYTGELF
TRBJ1-2,TRBV6-6,ATSDRRGGANYGYT
TRBJ1-4,TRBV29-1,SVEGGPHNEKLF
TRBJ2-1,TRBV4-3,ASSLGRIWGNEQF
TRBJ1-5,TRBV19,ASRRTGEESNQPQH
TRBJ2-3,TRBV27,ASSFWRGGSDTQY
TRBJ2-2,TRBV7-9,ASSPRDRGYPGELF
TRBJ2-7,TRBV19,ASRQGGSSYEQY
TRBJ1-3,TRBV5-1,ASSYQPGTSSGNTIY
TRBJ2-5,TRBV7-2,ASSLSWRGGLETQY
TRBJ1-1,TRBV10-3,AISTRANTEAF
TRBJ2-7,TRBV9,ASSVGLATYEQY
TRBJ2-5,TRBV7-2,ASVRGQRETQY
TRBJ1-5,TRBV10-3,AISELQGGQPQH
TRBJ1-5,TRBV4-3,ASSQDPRVNQPQH
TRBJ2-2,TRBV7-2,AGSLVTLANTGELF